This TCR beta chain originates from a study of T cell responses to AZD1222 COVID-19 vaccine. General study findings and limits: The study reported that nearly half of spike-specific TCRs target unmutated variant regions. Spike was spanned by vaccine-associated CD4 TCRs, with dominance at 160-218 and 743-854.

Germline V gene sequence: CDR1 LGHNA, CDR2 YNFKEQ. V lost 1 base and J lost 5; bases outside the gene matches: 3. The CDR3 consists of 16 residues. Using immunoSEQ multiplex PCR, the repertoire was profiled, and TCRdb retains in-frame clones only, with some absent. Seen here are some 120,000 clones, about 90% observed once, and the top ten hold around a tenth. As regards this clone: Its specificity is not known.

This specimen consisted of peripheral blood, obtained on day 0 of AZD1222 vaccination. The sequence came from an adult in good health. The V gene is TRBV4-2, the J gene TRBJ2-1; 12 bases are shared with TRBD2. The CDR3 DNA sequence: TGTGCCAGCAGCCAAGGACTAGCGGGGGCAAACAATGAGCAGTTCTTC. Translating gives CASSQGLAGANNEQFF.